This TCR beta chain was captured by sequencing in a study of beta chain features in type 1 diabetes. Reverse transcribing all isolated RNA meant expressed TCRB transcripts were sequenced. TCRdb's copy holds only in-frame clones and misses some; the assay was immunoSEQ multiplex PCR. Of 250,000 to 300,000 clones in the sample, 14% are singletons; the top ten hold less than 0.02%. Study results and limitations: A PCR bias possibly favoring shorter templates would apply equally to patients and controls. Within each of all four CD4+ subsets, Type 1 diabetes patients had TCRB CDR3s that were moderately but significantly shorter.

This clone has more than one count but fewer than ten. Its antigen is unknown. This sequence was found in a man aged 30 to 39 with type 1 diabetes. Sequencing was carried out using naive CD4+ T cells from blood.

The CDR3 loop is CASSQEQRTYTDTQYF. The CDR3 bases are TGTGCCAGCAGCCAAGAGCAGCGTACTTACACAGATACGCAGTATTTT. The chain links TRBV4-2 to TRBJ2-3; D remains unclear. V shed 0 bases and J shed 2 bases, with 12 bases lying between them. Germline lookup yields CDR1 LGHNA and CDR2 YNFKEQ. This CDR3 contains 16 residues.